This T cell receptor beta chain was identified during a study of cytomegalovirus exposure and HLA in healthy donors. Broader study findings: In an earlier analysis, in under 700 donors, most V segments appeared productive either ~90% or ~30% of the time. The study assumed roughly uniform donor sequencing depth for presence/absence analyses. Reports credit the classifier with highly specific, highly sensitive diagnosis of cytomegalovirus status.

PCR amplification relied on 60 Vbeta primers (plus 13 Jbeta primers). Profiling relied on immunoSEQ multiplex PCR, and the TCRdb table lists in-frame clones only, not all of them. The sample lists 100,000 to 150,000 clones, over 65% occurring once. This CDR3 spans 13 amino acids. V shed 8 bases and J shed 0 bases, with 8 bases lying between them. Germline V gene sequence: CDR1 SGHRS, CDR2 YFSETQ. On this clone itself: Its antigen is undetermined.

The receptor comes from a man aged 30 to 39 in good health and CMV-seronegative. Material for sequencing was PBMCs. The chain is built from TRBV5-1 and TRBJ2-2, with no clear D. The CDR3: CASLQSNTGELFF. DNA of the CDR3: TGCGCCAGTCTACAGTCGAACACCGGGGAGCTGTTTTTT.